The 12 T cell receptor beta chains below all came from one sample that was sequenced in a study of T cell responses to AZD1222 COVID-19 vaccine (dated by TCRdb to the early 2020s). Library generation was performed with the immunoSEQ multiplex PCR assay. Sourced from immuneACCESS, this table was stored by TCRdb with only in-frame sequences that have V and J called. A share of the clones is absent; for the studies checked, an unresolved V gene accounts for under half, and the remainder has no known explanation. The sample includes some 100,000 clones, with roughly 88% observed a single time. About a fifth of the sample comes from the top ten. The meaning of the sample's time point label: baseline before first vaccination. The material sequenced was peripheral blood, taken on day 0 of AZD1222 vaccination. The receptors derive from an adult in good health.

The chain uses TRBV3-1 (or the pseudogene TRBV3-2) and TRBJ2-7, with 13 bases fitting TRBD2. This CDR3 spans 15 amino acids. V lost 2 bases and J lost 4; bases outside the gene matches: 2. Germline CDR1 LGHDT, CDR2 YNNKEL (reference sequence). CDR3 DNA sequence: TGTGCCAGCAGCCAACTGGGACTAGCGGGGTACGAGCAGTACTTC. As protein: CASSQLGLAGYEQYF.

The V gene is TRBV12-3 or TRBV12-4, the J gene TRBJ1-5; a weak D match, TRBD1 (5 bases). The CDR3 contains 13 residues. Trimming pared 5 bases from V and 6 bases from J, leaving 11 bases between. The CDR3 DNA is TGTGCCAGCAGTCCCGGGGGGTTTCAGCCCCAGCATTTT. Its translation: CASSPGGFQPQHF.

This chain uses TRBV11-1 with TRBJ2-7, with 7 bases lining up with TRBD2. This CDR3 is 15 amino acids long. V shed 5 bases, J shed 3 bases, and the junction held 10 bases outside the gene matches. Germline CDR1 is SGHAT and CDR2 is FQDESV (reference sequence). The CDR3 DNA reads as TGTGCCAGCAGCGCCAGAAGCGGGGATTACTACGAGCAGTACTTC. Encoded protein: CASSARSGDYYEQYF.

This chain uses TRBV6-5 with TRBJ1-5, with D tentatively TRBD1 (6 bases). Germline V CDR1 and CDR2: MNHEY, SVGAGI. The CDR3 contains 13 residues. With 5 bases removed from V and 4 bases from J, the gap between germline ends came to 9 bases. CDR3 sequence: CASSKGQNQPQHF. DNA of the CDR3: TGTGCCAGCAGTAAGGGACAAAATCAGCCCCAGCATTTT.

The chain employs TRBV5-4 and TRBJ1-3, with TRBD1 identical over 7 bases. Looked up from germline, CDR1 is SGHNT and CDR2 is YYREEE (reference sequence). The CDR3 covers 16 residues. After removal of 0 bases from V and 3 bases from J, the junction contained 6 bases not matched to a gene. CDR3 loop: CASSLDTGVVGNTIYF. For the CDR3, the DNA is TGTGCCAGCAGCTTGGATACAGGGGTAGTTGGAAACACCATATATTTT. Full variable domain (missing parts from reference TRBV5-4 and TRBJ1-3): ETGVTQSPTHLIKTRGQQVTLRCSSQSGHNTVSWYQQALGQGPQFIFQYYREEENGRGNFPPRFSGLQFPNYSSELNVNALELDDSALYLCASSLDTGVVGNTIYFGEGSWLTVV.

The genes are TRBV29-1 and TRBJ1-2; D is uncertain. Germline V gene lookup returns CDR1 SQVTM and CDR2 ANQGSEA. Trimming removed 4 bases at V and 2 bases at J, with 8 bases between. This CDR3 region has 12 residues. In nucleotides, the CDR3 is TGCAGCGTTGTAGTGGGGAACTATGGCTACACCTTC. Protein: CSVVVGNYGYTF.

This chain joins TRBV7-8 and TRBJ2-7, with 8 bases aligning to TRBD1. V lost 5 bases and J lost 2; bases outside the gene matches: 5. The V gene's germline CDR1 is SGHVS and CDR2 FQNEAQ. CDR3 size: 14 residues. The CDR3 region is CASSQTGEAYEQYF. The CDR3 DNA reads as TGTGCCAGCAGCCAGACAGGGGAAGCCTACGAGCAGTACTTC.

The chain carries TRBV11-2 and TRBJ2-7; D gene ambiguous. The ends were cut back, 4 bases at V and 3 bases at J, with 13 bases in the middle. This CDR3 has 14 amino acids. From germline, CDR1 is SGHAT and CDR2 FQNNGV. In DNA, the CDR3 is TGTGCCAGCAGCTCCCCCGGGCTACTCTACGAGCAGTACTTC. This translates into CASSSPGLLYEQYF.

This chain connects TRBV18 to TRBJ1-1, with 11 bases lining up with TRBD1. CDR1 is KGHSH, CDR2 LQKENI, per germline. The CDR3 runs to 15 residues. J lost 6 bases, V lost 4 bases, and 7 bases had no gene match. The CDR3 spells CASSQRDRGGSEAFF. The CDR3 DNA is TGTGCCAGCTCACAAAGGGACAGGGGGGGGTCTGAAGCTTTCTTT.

This rearrangement joins TRBV21-1 to TRBJ1-5; TRBD1 is the table's D call and was not checked against the DNA. TRBV21-1 is noted as a pseudogene. The CDR3 sequence is 16 residues long. The CDR3 sequence is CASSSRDRGYNQPQHF. CDR3 bases: TGTGCCAGCAGCAGCCGGGACAGGGGGTACAATCAGCCCCAGCATTTT.

In this sample, this clone turned up once. Written as DNA, the CDR3 is TGTGCCAGCCTACCGATGTTGGGAGGCGAAGCTTTCTTT. It is translated as CASLPMLGGEAFF. J is TRBJ1-1 and V is TRBV6-5; D is uncertain. CDR1 MNHEY and CDR2 SVGAGI come from the germline V gene. The CDR3 sequence is 13 residues long. Trimming removed 8 bases at V and 8 bases at J, with 18 bases between.

This clone was detected only a few times. The chain is built from TRBV6-2 or TRBV6-3 and TRBJ1-5; weak D call: TRBD1 (6 bases). Deletions cut 5 bases from V and 0 bases from J, with 17 bases between. Per the germline V gene, CDR1 is MNHEY and CDR2 is SVGEGT. The CDR3 extends over 17 amino acids. CDR3 amino acids: CASSNLRGQNSNQPQHF. CDR3 nucleotides: TGTGCCAGCAGTAACCTCCGGGGGCAAAATAGCAATCAGCCCCAGCATTTT.